These 18 T cell receptor beta chains came from one sample sequenced in a study of cytomegalovirus exposure and HLA in healthy donors (dated by TCRdb to 2016 to 2017). The receptor library was made with the immunoSEQ multiplex PCR assay. A mixture of 60 forward primers for TCR Vbeta segments and 13 reverse primers for TCR Jbeta segments was used in the multiplex PCR. TCRdb obtained this table from immuneACCESS and retained in-frame rearrangements with V and J assigned. These tables miss some clones; where compared with another copy, unresolved V genes account for less than half of the shortfall, and the remainder is unexplained. In all, the sample holds some 150,000 clones, and approximately 79% of those were seen once. 6.5% to 8% of the sample is taken by the ten largest. The specimen was PBMCs. The origin of the receptors is a woman in her forties in good health and CMV-seropositive.

This chain connects TRBV7-9 to TRBJ1-1, with D unclear. The CDR3 is 13 amino acids. V lost 7 bases and J 3 bases, leaving 12 bases between the germline ends. Looked up from germline, CDR1 is SEHNR and CDR2 is FQNEAQ (reference sequence). This CDR3 is CASTGLRDTEAFF. The CDR3 region has the DNA TGTGCCAGCACCGGACTTAGAGACACTGAAGCTTTCTTT.

The chain joins TRBV15 to TRBJ1-2, with D tentatively TRBD1 (6 bases). Between the trimmed V and J ends, which lost 8 bases and 3 bases, there was a span of 13 bases. CDR1 LNHNV and CDR2 YYDKDF come from the germline V gene (reference sequence). The CDR3 consists of 13 residues. The CDR3 DNA reads as TGTGCCACCTCGACAGGTCGGTACTATGGCTACACCTTC. It is translated as CATSTGRYYGYTF.

This sequence joins TRBV7-6 and TRBJ2-2; 7 bases line up with TRBD1. V lost 4 bases to trimming and J lost 5 bases; unmatched junction nucleotides: 10. Per the germline V gene, CDR1 is SGHVS and CDR2 is FNYEAQ. CDR3 length: 16 amino acids. The CDR3 here is CASSSYRQGGTGELFF. The DNA for the CDR3 is TGTGCCAGCAGCTCCTATCGACAGGGTGGTACCGGGGAGCTGTTTTTT. Variable domain in full (rest from reference TRBV7-6 and TRBJ2-2): GAGVSQSPRYKVTKRGQDVALRCDPISGHVSLYWYRQALGQGPEFLTYFNYEAQQDKSGLPNDRFSAERPEGSISTLTIQRTEQRDSAMYRCASSSYRQGGTGELFFGEGSRLTVL.

This clone has just one count. The CDR3 nucleotides are TGTGCCAGCACATTACAGGGCCGCTACGAGCAGTACTTC. Translation gives CASTLQGRYEQYF. The chain couples TRBV28 to TRBJ2-7; TRBD1 might be the D (6 bases). Per germline, CDR1 MDHEN and CDR2 SYDVKM. The CDR3 is 13 residues long. V was trimmed by 7 bases and J by 3 bases, leaving 13 bases between them.

V usage is TRBV13 and J usage is TRBJ2-7; D not resolved. The V and J ends lost 3 bases and 7 bases respectively, with 16 bases between them. Germline CDR1 reads PRHDT; CDR2 reads FYEKMQ (reference sequence). CDR3 length equals 14 residues. The CDR3 nucleotides are TGTGCCAGCAGCTTTTCGACTTCCTCCGGGGAGCAGTACTTC. Amino acids: CASSFSTSSGEQYF.

The V and J genes are TRBV10-2 and TRBJ2-4, with TRBD2 as a possible D gene (5 bases). Trimming cost V 6 bases and J 6 bases, with 12 bases left between them. Germline CDR1 reads WSHSY; CDR2 reads SAAADI. CDR3 length equals 13 residues. CDR3: CASRDFSSNIQYF. The DNA for the CDR3 is TGCGCCAGCAGGGACTTCTCATCAAACATTCAGTACTTC.

The genes are TRBV25-1 and TRBJ2-2; 13 nucleotides align to TRBD2. This CDR3 spans 15 amino acids. Germline assignment: CDR1 MGHDK and CDR2 SYGVNS. Trimming cost V 6 bases and J 3 bases; bases outside gene matches: 1. As DNA, the CDR3 is TGTGCCAGCAGCGGGACTAGCGGGGACACCGGGGAGCTGTTTTTT. It specifies CASSGTSGDTGELFF.

The gene calls are TRBV7-2 and TRBJ2-1; 10 nucleotides match TRBD2. The V and J ends lost 4 bases and 9 bases, in that order; junction bases with no gene match: 15. Germline V gene lookup returns CDR1 SGHTA and CDR2 FQGNSA. This CDR3 is 17 amino acids long. CDR3 region: CASSSMSGGADWAEQFF. CDR3 DNA sequence: TGTGCCAGCAGCTCGATGAGCGGGGGGGCCGATTGGGCTGAGCAGTTCTTC.

A few counts support this clone. The V and J genes are TRBV2 and TRBJ1-4; TRBD1 might be the D (5 bases). Germline V gene sequence: CDR1 SNHLY, CDR2 FYNNEI. This CDR3 has 15 amino acids. V was trimmed by 7 bases and J by 2 bases, leaving 14 bases between them. DNA of the CDR3: TGTGCCAGCATAGGGTCAGGGCTGACTAATGAAAAACTGTTTTTT. Translating it yields CASIGSGLTNEKLFF.

The chain links TRBV5-4 to TRBJ1-1; no firm D call. This CDR3 region has 14 residues. V was trimmed by 2 bases and J by 4 bases, leaving 12 bases between them. CDR1 is SGHNT, CDR2 YYREEE, per germline (reference sequence). CDR3 coding DNA: TGTGCCAGCAGCTTCTGGGAGGTGGGCACTGAAGCTTTCTTT. It translates to CASSFWEVGTEAFF.

This clone was detected a few times. The chain carries TRBV2 and TRBJ2-7; maybe TRBD1 (7 bases). The germline V and J ends were trimmed by 6 bases and 3 bases, with 18 bases remaining between them. The CDR3 runs to 15 residues. Germline CDR1 SNHLY, CDR2 FYNNEI. The CDR3 region is CASSLQGGNNYEQYF. DNA of the CDR3: TGTGCCAGCAGCCTGCAGGGGGGAAACAACTACGAGCAGTACTTC.

The CDR3 region has the DNA TGCGCCAGCAGCTTGTCCGGGGAGTACCAGGGCTACACCTTC. This codes for CASSLSGEYQGYTF. This chain connects TRBV5-1 to TRBJ1-2; D not resolved. Germline V gives CDR1 SGHRS, CDR2 YFSETQ. Trimming stripped 1 base from V and 8 bases from J, with 15 bases between. This CDR3 region has 14 residues. Drawing the rest from reference TRBV5-1 and TRBJ1-2, the complete variable domain is KAGVTQTPRYLIKTRGQQVTLSCSPISGHRSVSWYQQTPGQGLQFLFEYFSETQRNKGNFPGRFSGRQFSNSRSEMNVSTLELGDSALYLCASSLSGEYQGYTFGSGTRLTVV.

The chain is built from TRBV6-5 and TRBJ1-2; maybe TRBD1 (6 bases). The CDR3 is made up of 13 amino acids. Trimming took 6 bases from V and 4 from J, leaving 12 bases between them. The germline V gene encodes CDR1 MNHEY and CDR2 SVGAGI. Written as DNA, the CDR3 is TGTGCCAGCAGCCCCGGGGGGCCCTATGGCTACACCTTC. This gives the protein CASSPGGPYGYTF.

A word on this clone: A junction boundary mismatches the germline segment, possibly from a read error. V is TRBV15 and J is TRBJ1-5, with no clear D. The CDR3 contains 14 residues. In germline, CDR1 is LNHNV, CDR2 YYDKDF (reference sequence). Here the CDR3 reads CATSTLAVNQLQHF. DNA for the CDR3: TGTGCCACCAGCACACTGGCGGTCAATCAGCTCCAGCATTTT.

This chain uses TRBV2 with TRBJ2-5, with D possibly being TRBD2 (5 bases). The better agreement between TRBJ2-7 and the DNA end casts doubt on the J call. Germline-derived CDR1 and CDR2 are SNHLY and FYNNEI. There are 15 residues in the CDR3. The CDR3 coding sequence is TGTGCCAGCAGGGTAGACCTTAGCGTCGCCTACGAGCAGTACTTC. Translating it yields CASRVDLSVAYEQYF.

This clone was picked up a small number of times. The genes are TRBV4-1 and TRBJ1-6; possibly TRBD1 for D (6 bases). The CDR3 extends over 15 amino acids. Germline V gene data show CDR1 as MGHRA and CDR2 as YSYEKL. V was pared by 4 bases and J by 2 bases, with 9 bases between. The CDR3: CASSPGEAYNSPLHF. CDR3 bases: TGCGCCAGCAGCCCAGGGGAAGCCTATAATTCACCCCTCCACTTT.

This chain links TRBV4-1 with TRBJ1-5, with TRBD1 as a possible D gene (5 bases). The CDR3 runs to 15 residues. V lost 3 bases and J lost 6, with 15 bases in between. Germline lookup yields CDR1 MGHRA and CDR2 YSYEKL. The CDR3 loop is CASSHASRAFQPQHF. DNA of the CDR3: TGCGCCAGCAGCCATGCGTCCAGGGCATTTCAGCCCCAGCATTTT.

The CDR3 bases are TGTGCCAGCAGCACCACTGGGGAGCCCTACAATGAGCAGTTCTTC. As protein: CASSTTGEPYNEQFF. The chain is built from TRBV5-4 and TRBJ2-1; tentative D call: TRBD2 (5 bases). V lost 4 bases, J lost 2 bases, and 13 bases lay in between. CDR3 size: 15 residues. Germline V gene data show CDR1 as SGHNT and CDR2 as YYREEE (reference sequence).